One sample yielded the 21 T cell receptor beta chains listed below, sequenced in a study of CD8 T cells in ankylosing spondylitis. From the 5' RACE reads, TCRdb called clonotypes with MiXCR, one entry per CDR3 protein. The repertoire includes approximately 69,000 distinct CDR3 sequences, approximately 5.3% of them detected once, and 2.2% sits in the top ten. The sample comprised blood, either unsorted or a sorted T cell fraction (not recorded which). The source is a male donor with ankylosing spondylitis or in good health (not recorded which).

This clonotype was observed many times. The chain joins TRBV14 to TRBJ2-1; possibly TRBD1 for D (5 bases). Trimming left V 3 bases short and J 0 bases short, with 12 bases between. The CDR3 sequence is 16 residues long. CDR1 and CDR2 from the germline V gene are SGHDN and FVKESK. The CDR3 nucleotides read TGTGCCAGCAGCCACCCGACAGTCCACTCCTACAATGAGCAGTTCTTC. This translates into CASSHPTVHSYNEQFF.

This clonotype has ten or more counts. This sequence joins TRBV29-1 and TRBJ2-3; perhaps TRBD2 as D (5 bases). The CDR3 has 16 residues. Germline CDR1 and CDR2: SQVTM and ANQGSEA. V dropped 3 bases and J dropped 0 bases, with 16 bases sitting between them. The CDR3 here is CSVEKDSVRSTDTQYF. CDR3 nucleotides: TGCAGCGTTGAGAAGGATAGCGTCCGTAGCACAGATACGCAGTATTTT.

This clonotype was picked up many times. The rearrangement links TRBV4-1 to TRBJ2-3; D is ambiguous. CDR1 MGHRA and CDR2 YSYEKL come from the germline V gene. Trimming removed 4 bases from V and 0 bases from J, with 5 bases in between. CDR3 length: 13 residues. DNA of the CDR3: TGCGCCAGCAGCCTGCGAAGCACAGATACGCAGTATTTT. Its translation: CASSLRSTDTQYF.

This clonotype has at least ten counts. The rearrangement joins TRBV4-2 to TRBJ1-5; D not certain. The V end was cut by 0 bases, the J end by 0 bases, with 6 bases between. Germline CDR1 is LGHNA and CDR2 is YNFKEQ. The CDR3 runs 15 residues. The CDR3: CASSQDHNSNQPQHF. The CDR3 nucleotides read TGTGCCAGCAGCCAAGATCACAATAGCAATCAGCCCCAGCATTTT.

This clonotype was observed many times. CDR3: CASSQVSDNTEAFF. In DNA form, the CDR3 reads TGTGCCAGCAGCCAAGTATCGGATAACACTGAAGCTTTCTTT. The chain is built from TRBV3-1 and TRBJ1-1; D is uncertain. The V end lost 1 base, the J end lost 2 bases, and 8 bases lay between the germline ends. Per the germline V gene, CDR1 is LGHDT and CDR2 is YNNKEL (reference sequence). The CDR3 extends over 14 amino acids.

Many counts were recorded for this clonotype. This chain joins TRBV4-1 and TRBJ2-7; 8 bases align to TRBD1. The CDR3 extends over 16 amino acids. Losses at the gene ends were 5 bases for V and 2 bases for J; bases not matched to a gene: 11. In germline, CDR1 is MGHRA, CDR2 YSYEKL. This chain's CDR3 is CASSFARTGNTYEQYF. The CDR3, as DNA: TGCGCCAGCAGCTTCGCACGGACAGGGAATACCTACGAGCAGTACTTC.

In this sample, this clonotype turned up many times. The CDR3 sequence is CASSRATGEETQYF. The CDR3 bases are TGTGCCAGCTCACGCGCAACAGGGGAGGAGACCCAGTACTTC. V and J are TRBV18 and TRBJ2-5; 7 nucleotides align to TRBD1. Germline assignment: CDR1 KGHSH and CDR2 LQKENI. CDR3 length: 14 residues. The V gene end was trimmed by 4 bases and the J gene end by 5 bases; junction bases not matched to a gene: 7.

This clonotype was recorded at least ten times. J is TRBJ1-2 and V is TRBV4-1; D perhaps matches TRBD1 (5 bases). The CDR3 sequence is 15 residues long. Germline-derived CDR1 and CDR2 are MGHRA and YSYEKL. Trimming cost V 0 bases and J 3 bases, with 11 bases left between them. This chain's CDR3 is CASSQDPTGDYGYTF. CDR3 DNA sequence: TGCGCCAGCAGCCAAGACCCCACAGGTGACTATGGCTACACCTTC.

This clonotype was observed once. Since a much larger clone is just one base distant, this may be a read error. This rearrangement joins TRBV18 to TRBJ2-1; possible D gene TRBD2, 5 bases. Germline-derived CDR1 and CDR2 are KGHSH and LQKENI. CDR3 length: 15 amino acids. CDR3: CVSSPPGSSYNEQFF. CDR3 bases: TGTGTCAGCTCACCACCGGGGAGCTCCTACAATGAGCAGTTCTTC.

This clonotype was observed many times. This chain joins TRBV28 and TRBJ2-3, with TRBD1 matching 7 bases. J gave up 0 bases and V 10 bases, and 7 bases lay outside the gene matches. Germline lookup yields CDR1 MDHEN and CDR2 SYDVKM. This CDR3 is built from 14 residues. CDR3 in DNA: TGTGCCACCCAAAGGGGGCTAAGCACAGATACGCAGTATTTT. Amino acids: CATQRGLSTDTQYF.

This clonotype was recorded at least ten times. The J gene is TRBJ1-5, the V gene TRBV18, with D hard to call. Per germline, CDR1 KGHSH and CDR2 LQKENI. The germline V and J ends were trimmed by 2 bases and 0 bases, with 8 bases remaining between them. The CDR3 has 15 amino acids. In DNA form, the CDR3 reads TGTGCCAGCTCACCATTCGAGAATAGCAATCAGCCCCAGCATTTT. It encodes CASSPFENSNQPQHF.

This clonotype was observed many times. The chain links TRBV12-3 or TRBV12-4 to TRBJ2-7; 11 bases align to TRBD1. V shed 6 bases and J 5 bases; nucleotides not matched to a gene: 3. The CDR3 extends over 13 amino acids. CDR3 sequence (DNA): TGTGCCAGCAGATCGGACAGGGGGCACGAGCAGTACTTC. It is translated as CASRSDRGHEQYF.

There are a few counts of this clonotype. A much larger clone differs by one base, so this may be a read error. This chain connects TRBV12-3 or TRBV12-4 to TRBJ2-1; tentatively, D is TRBD1 or TRBD2 (5 bases each). This CDR3 comprises 14 residues. This CDR3 is CTSTPGDVGNEQFF. The CDR3 DNA is TGTACCAGCACCCCTGGGGACGTTGGAAATGAGCAGTTCTTC.

There are many counts of this clonotype. V usage is TRBV15 and J usage is TRBJ2-1, with a tentative D call TRBD1 (5 bases). CDR3 length equals 14 residues. Trimming removed 7 bases at V and 3 bases at J, with 13 bases between. The germline V gene encodes CDR1 LNHNV and CDR2 YYDKDF (reference sequence). The CDR3 sequence is CATNLDTIYNEQFF. The DNA for the CDR3 is TGTGCCACCAACCTGGACACCATCTACAATGAGCAGTTCTTC. Full variable domain (missing parts from reference TRBV15 and TRBJ2-1): DAMVIQNPRYQVTQFGKPVTLSCSQTLNHNVMYWYQQKSSQAPKLLFHYYDKDFNNEADTPDNFQSRRPNTSFCFLDIRSPGLGDTAMYLCATNLDTIYNEQFFGPGTRLTVL.

In its sample, this clonotype is medium-sized. V usage is TRBV15 and J usage is TRBJ2-1; no clear D gene. Looked up from germline, CDR1 is LNHNV and CDR2 is YYDKDF (reference sequence). CDR3 length: 15 residues. V was pared by 3 bases and J by 6 bases, with 15 bases between. CDR3 protein: CATSRGREYVNEQFF. The CDR3 DNA is TGTGCCACCAGCAGGGGAAGGGAATACGTCAATGAGCAGTTCTTC.

This clonotype was observed at least ten times. The gene calls are TRBV18 and TRBJ2-7; the D is unclear. CDR1 KGHSH and CDR2 LQKENI come from the germline V gene. V shed 5 bases and J shed 5 bases, with 10 bases lying between them. The CDR3 totals 12 residues. Here the CDR3 DNA reads TGTGCCAGCTCATCCCTCCAAAACGAGCAGTACTTC. Encoded protein: CASSSLQNEQYF.

This clonotype was found many times. This chain links TRBV20-1 with TRBJ2-3; 11 positions agree with TRBD1. Germline V lookup: CDR1 DFQATT, CDR2 SNEGSKA (reference sequence). This CDR3 has 13 residues. The CDR3, as DNA: TGCAGCCGAGGACAGGGGGCAGGAGATACGCAGTATTTT. It encodes CSRGQGAGDTQYF.

This clonotype was seen many times. The CDR3 protein is CSAKTGQGASYEQYF. The CDR3 coding sequence is TGCAGTGCTAAGACGGGACAGGGGGCTTCCTACGAGCAGTACTTC. The V and J genes are TRBV20-1 and TRBJ2-7, with 12 bases fitting TRBD1. The germline CDR1 and CDR2 sequences are DFQATT and SNEGSKA (reference sequence). V shed 4 bases and J 1 base; nucleotides not matched to a gene: 5. The CDR3 sequence is 15 residues long.

This clonotype was observed at least ten times. V gene TRBV2 combines with J gene TRBJ2-3; 9 nucleotides match TRBD1. This CDR3 is 14 amino acids long. Germline CDR1 and CDR2: SNHLY and FYNNEI. After removal of 3 bases from V and 3 bases from J, the junction contained 1 base not matched to a gene. This CDR3 is CASSEGQGTDTQYF. The CDR3 DNA sequence: TGTGCCAGCAGTGAGGGACAGGGAACAGATACGCAGTATTTT.

In its sample, this clonotype was seen many times. The J gene is TRBJ1-1, the V gene TRBV29-1, with no clear D. The CDR3 sequence is 13 residues long. Germline V gene data show CDR1 as SQVTM and CDR2 as ANQGSEA. Trimming removed 6 bases from V and 0 bases from J, with 11 bases in between. The CDR3 bases are TGCAGCGTGATGGAGCAGTTGAACACTGAAGCTTTCTTT. Protein: CSVMEQLNTEAFF.

This sequence joins TRBV29-1 and TRBJ2-7, with TRBD2 as a possible D gene (5 bases). CDR1 is SQVTM, CDR2 ANQGSEA, per germline. Between the trimmed V and J ends, which lost 7 bases and 3 bases, there was a span of 22 bases. The CDR3 loop spans 15 amino acids. The CDR3 coding sequence is TGCAGCGCCCGCGGGCAGGAGGAAACTAGCTACGAGCAGTACTTC. Its translation is CSARGQEETSYEQYF.